This T cell receptor (beta chain) is from a study of Ad26.COV2.S vaccination and SARS-CoV-2 variants. TCRdb's table, derived via immunoSEQ multiplex PCR, lists solely in-frame clones and lacks some. The sample contains fewer than 500,000 clones, 90% of which appear only once. V dropped 6 bases and J dropped 7 bases, with 25 bases sitting between them. Germline V gene data show CDR1 as MDHEN and CDR2 as SYDVKM. The CDR3 runs to 17 residues. Treatment denoted: roughly 18 received Ad26.COV2.S at low or high dose, single or two shots; 5 received placebo; per-sample allocation not given. Following the first vaccine or placebo injection, samples were taken on day 63.

The input for sequencing was peripheral blood, taken in a trial of Ad26.COV2.S vaccine versus placebo. The chain is built from TRBV28 and TRBJ1-3; perhaps TRBD1 as D (5 bases). The sequence was collected from a person between 18 and 59 years old who received the Ad26.COV2.S COVID-19 vaccine or a placebo. CDR3 coding DNA: TGTGCCAGCAGATCCCCTACGGAGGGGCTCCCCTACAACACCATATATTTT. It translates to CASRSPTEGLPYNTIYF.